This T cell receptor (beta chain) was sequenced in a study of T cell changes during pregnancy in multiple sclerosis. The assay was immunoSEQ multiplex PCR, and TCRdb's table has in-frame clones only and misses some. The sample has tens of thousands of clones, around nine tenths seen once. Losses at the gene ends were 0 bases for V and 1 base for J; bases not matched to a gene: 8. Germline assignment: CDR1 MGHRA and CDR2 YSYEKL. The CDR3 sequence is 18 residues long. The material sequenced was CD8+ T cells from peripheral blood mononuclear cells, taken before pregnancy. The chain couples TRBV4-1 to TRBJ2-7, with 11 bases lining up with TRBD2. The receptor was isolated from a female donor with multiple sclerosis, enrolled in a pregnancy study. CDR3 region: CASSQELAGVPFSYEQYF. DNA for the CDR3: TGCGCCAGCAGCCAAGAACTAGCGGGGGTCCCATTTTCCTACGAGCAGTACTTC.